Sequencing of this T cell receptor (beta chain) was carried out in a study of cytotoxic CD8 clonotypes in ibrutinib-treated CLL. Study overall: The patient breakdown showed about ten relapsed/refractory and about 16 treatment-naive cases, with about 18 IGHV unmutated.

With regard to this clone: Its antigen is as yet unknown.

Whole-study results and caveats: Treatment left the uncommon public clonotypes either contracted or stable in frequency. In sustained-remission versus progressing patients, sampling times differed. Rising at ibrutinib response, clonality subsequently fell back toward baseline at progression.

Method: immunoSEQ multiplex PCR; TCRdb's copy keeps in-frame clones and lacks some. The table lists approximately 45,000 clones, 65% of them singletons, with roughly 21% in the top ten. V was cut by 4 bases and J by 4 bases, with 18 bases left in between. The CDR3 is made up of 16 amino acids. Per the germline V gene, CDR1 is SGHRS and CDR2 is YFSETQ. The material was PBMCs, obtained after 24 months of ibrutinib treatment. The chain employs TRBV5-1 and TRBJ2-1; D unresolved. The TCR originated in a human donor with chronic lymphocytic leukemia. The CDR3 loop reads CASSVAGQNLYNEQFF. Here the CDR3 DNA reads TGCGCCAGCAGCGTTGCTGGGCAGAACCTATACAATGAGCAGTTCTTC.